A single T cell receptor beta chain is shown here with its context. This clonotype showed up just a few times. Its antigen target is currently unknown. Base-call qualities are not available, and no considerably larger clone is one nucleotide away. Ophthalmopathy patients had moderately to severely active disease, Clinical Activity Score of at least 3, NOSPECS grade of at least 4, and duration under 3 months. Patients with uncontrolled infections, other autoimmune diseases, pregnancy or lactation were excluded. Diagnoses relied on clinical symptoms, serum thyroxine and TRAb, thyroid ultrasound and orbital computed tomography. PBMCs were separated from approximately 10 ml of fresh peripheral blood using Ficoll-Paque density gradient centrifugation. Total RNA was extracted using Trizol reagent, and RNA quality was assessed on an Agilent 2100 Bioanalyzer. These data come from a study of T cells in Graves' hyperthyroidism and ophthalmopathy (dated by TCRdb to the late 2010s). For the study in its entirety: Peripheral blood samples were taken at the time of initial diagnosis, prior to any treatment. A discovery cohort of roughly 100 patients, about 40 with Graves' ophthalmopathy and 55 to 65 with stable Graves' hyperthyroidism, was used to find distinguishing TCR V-J signatures. Prospective prediction of ophthalmopathy was tested in an independent validation cohort consisting of 18 to 20 hyperthyroidism patients and some 16 patients who later progressed to ophthalmopathy. For training and testing, the roughly 93 patients in the discovery cohort were randomly divided in a 7:3 ratio. The study also compared thyroid tissue and blood T-cell repertoires from more than 5 Graves' hyperthyroidism patients. After sampling, hyperthyroidism patients received methimazole starting at 30 mg daily, and ophthalmopathy patients received high-dose intravenous methylprednisolone. The paper describes TCR Vbeta CDR3 sequencing of 135 peripheral blood samples, made up of about 40 ophthalmopathy patients, 70 to 75 hyperthyroidism patients and 17 progressor patients.

On the study overall, not on this receptor specifically: Most expanded thyroid clonotypes (frequency above 0.001) were also detected in blood, a finding suggesting that blood repertoires may reflect thyroid immune responses. In cross-validation, a model built on a 13 V-J signature told ophthalmopathy apart from stable hyperthyroidism with 85% to 90% sensitivity and around 81% specificity, and in testing the same model reached 80%/75%. In validation, progression to ophthalmopathy was predicted by the model with around 70% sensitivity and 72% to 85% specificity, a median of roughly six months before onset. No statistical method was used to set the sample size in advance, and investigators knew the group allocation.

TCR beta CDR3 regions were amplified from RNA transcripts. For the first round of RT-PCR on the TCR CDR3, the HTBI primer set was used together with the Qiagen OneStep RT-PCR kit. Libraries were constructed in a second round of multiplex PCR, after which size selection and purification were carried out. Sequencing of the libraries was done on an Illumina HiSeq2000 using paired-end 100 bp reads. The original pipeline was this. SOAPnuke was used to process the raw data, removing reads that contained adapters or uncalled bases, had a mean Phred below 15, or lacked an exact match to the constant primer or identifier. High-quality paired reads were merged with COPE v1.2.5, and unique nucleotide sequences were defined as clonotypes. MiTCR v1.1 was used to align the clonotypes against IMGT TRBV, TRBD and TRBJ reference segments. The analysis included only V-J combinations with a frequency above 0.0001, which together covered 98% to 99.2% of the repertoires. The TCS score was defined as the ratio of F50 (clonal expansion) to E x V (chaos), calculated using BLOSUM62-based TCRdist between CDR3 peptides within each V-J. Welch's t-statistics and random forest reduced roughly 530 V-J features to 10 to 15, which were used in a naive Bayes classifier (R e1071). TCRdb passed the public sequencing reads through fastp at Q25 and MiXCR, retaining productive beta sequences. Here each entry gathers all rows of one CDR3 protein and keeps the most common genes and DNA. None of the V and J calls come from the authors' own analysis; TCRdb made them. Recorded for this sample are about 300,000 distinct CDR3 sequences; approximately 18% of them occurred a single time. The ten top clones hold roughly 39% of the sample.

The clonotype was recovered from a man in his forties or fifties with Graves' ophthalmopathy. Sequenced: blood.

The DNA reads TGTGCCAGCACCCTCAGGGGATCTGGGGCCAACGTCCTGACTTTC. It translates as CASTLRGSGANVLTF. Recombination linked TRBV13 to TRBJ2-6; TRBD1 might be the D gene, on 6 matching bases. CDR1 and CDR2, looked up from the germline V gene (reference sequence), are PRHDT and FYEKMQ. Spanning cysteine to phenylalanine, the CDR3 consists of 15 amino acids. Only CDR3 DNA is held: 45 bases, read in frame from base 1. The germline ends are 11 bases apart after V is trimmed by 7 bases and J by 1 base.